One sample yielded the 6 T cell receptor beta chains listed below, sequenced in a study of blood T cell repertoires in COVID-19. Here immunoSEQ multiplex PCR was the method, and the copy in TCRdb shows in-frame clones only, minus some. This sample has approximately 500,000 clones, with about 89% found just once. The sequenced sample was peripheral blood. The receptors originated from a woman between 45 and 65 years old with COVID-19, enrolled during active disease.

This sequence joins TRBV6-5 and TRBJ2-2; perhaps TRBD1 as D (6 bases). V lost 6 bases and J 5 bases, leaving 13 bases between the germline ends. The CDR3 extends over 14 amino acids. CDR1 is MNHEY, CDR2 SVGAGI, per germline. The CDR3 loop is CASRPAGETGELFF. CDR3 nucleotides: TGTGCCAGCAGGCCGGCAGGGGAGACCGGGGAGCTGTTTTTT.

The genes are TRBV5-4 and TRBJ2-1; 8 nucleotides align to TRBD1. The V gene's germline CDR1 is SGHNT and CDR2 YYREEE (reference sequence). CDR3 length: 15 residues. The J segment lost 7 bases and the V segment lost 1 base, leaving 7 bases of the junction unmatched. CDR3 DNA sequence: TGTGCCAGCAGCTTGTACGGGACAGGTGATAATGAGCAGTTCTTC. It encodes CASSLYGTGDNEQFF.

The V and J genes are TRBV2 and TRBJ1-4, with D uncertain. Germline CDR1 is SNHLY and CDR2 is FYNNEI. This CDR3 comprises 13 residues. Trimming shortened V by 3 bases and J by 11 bases, and 13 bases separated the two germline ends. CDR3 nucleotide sequence: TGTGCCAGCAGTGAGGTATCTTCGCAGAAACTGTTTTTT. Its protein product is CASSEVSSQKLFF.

The V call is TRBV15, the J call TRBJ1-1, with 7 nucleotides matching TRBD1. The germline gives CDR1 LNHNV, CDR2 YYDKDF (reference sequence). This CDR3 has 12 residues. The ends lost 8 bases at V and 6 bases at J; junction bases unmatched: 6. CDR3 bases: TGTGCCACCCTGAACAGGGGTTCTGAAGCTTTCTTT. Its protein product is CATLNRGSEAFF. The variable domain in full, completed from reference TRBV15 and TRBJ1-1, reads DAMVIQNPRYQVTQFGKPVTLSCSQTLNHNVMYWYQQKSSQAPKLLFHYYDKDFNNEADTPDNFQSRRPNTSFCFLDIRSPGLGDTAMYLCATLNRGSEAFFGQGTRLTVV.

This chain uses TRBV7-2 with TRBJ1-2; TRBD1 aligns across 7 bases. Trimming removed 5 bases from V and 6 bases from J; junction bases left unmatched: 6. Germline V CDR1 and CDR2: SGHTA, FQGNSA. The CDR3 runs to 13 residues. This CDR3 is CASSARTGNGYTF. CDR3 in DNA: TGTGCCAGCAGCGCCCGGACAGGAAATGGCTACACCTTC.

The chain links TRBV9 to TRBJ2-1; no reliable D call. V dropped 6 bases and J dropped 1 base, with 11 bases sitting between them. Germline values: CDR1 SGDLS, CDR2 YYNGEE. The CDR3 is 14 residues long. The chain's CDR3 is CASKPEESYNEQFF. The CDR3 region has the DNA TGTGCCAGCAAACCCGAGGAATCCTACAATGAGCAGTTCTTC.